Presented here are 23 T cell receptor beta chains from one specimen sequenced in a study of neurological immune-mediated disorders. Time point indicated: longitudinal time-point 1 (baseline). TCRdb independently ran MiXCR on the 5' RACE reads; one entry per CDR3 protein. Among tens of thousands of distinct CDR3 sequences, roughly 15% were seen once, and the ten largest hold 3.5% to 5.5%. Sequenced input: PBMCs. These receptors all come from a female donor with HTLV-1-associated myelopathy (HAM/TSP).

In this sample, this clonotype turned up many times. DNA of the CDR3: TGCAGTGCTGGGACTAGCGGTATCTCCTACGAGCAGTACTTC. Amino acid sequence: CSAGTSGISYEQYF. The rearrangement links TRBV20-1 to TRBJ2-7; 11 bases match TRBD2. CDR3 length: 14 residues. Per the germline V gene, CDR1 is DFQATT and CDR2 is SNEGSKA (reference sequence). The V gene end was trimmed by 5 bases and the J gene end by 0 bases; junction bases not matched to a gene: 3.

This clonotype occurred many times. The chain combines TRBV5-1 with TRBJ2-6; 7 bases line up with TRBD1. The CDR3 is 18 amino acids. CDR1 is SGHRS, CDR2 YFSETQ, per germline. The V and J ends lost 0 bases and 0 bases, in that order; junction bases with no gene match: 6. In nucleotides, the CDR3 is TGCGCCAGCAGCTTGGGGGGGACAGCTCCCTCTGGGGCCAACGTCCTGACTTTC. Protein product: CASSLGGTAPSGANVLTF.

This clonotype was observed many times. This chain joins TRBV5-1 and TRBJ2-7; 8 bases match TRBD1. J gave up 3 bases and V 5 bases, and 7 bases lay outside the gene matches. Germline V gene sequence: CDR1 SGHRS, CDR2 YFSETQ. This CDR3 is built from 14 residues. The CDR3 DNA follows: TGCGCCAGCAGTCGAGGGACAGGAAACTACGAGCAGTACTTC. The encoded protein is CASSRGTGNYEQYF. Variable domain in full (rest from reference TRBV5-1 and TRBJ2-7): KAGVTQTPRYLIKTRGQQVTLSCSPISGHRSVSWYQQTPGQGLQFLFEYFSETQRNKGNFPGRFSGRQFSNSRSEMNVSTLELGDSALYLCASSRGTGNYEQYFGPGTRLTVT.

Worth noting for this clonotype: The junction departs from the called germline gene at one end, perhaps through a read error. The rearrangement uses TRBV11-2 and TRBJ2-2, with 7 bases lining up with TRBD1. The CDR3 extends over 18 amino acids. Germline CDR1 SGHAT, CDR2 FQNNGV. Here the CDR3 DNA reads TGTGCCAGCAGCCTCCGAGGGGGCTGGGGGTCGAACACCGGGGAGCCGTTTTTT. Protein sequence: CASSLRGGWGSNTGEPFF.

In this sample, this clonotype turned up many times. In DNA, the CDR3 is TGTGCCATCAGTGAATTCTTAGCAACTAATGAAAAACTGTTTTTT. Its protein product is CAISEFLATNEKLFF. The chain carries TRBV10-3 and TRBJ1-4; D unresolved. The V gene lost 3 bases and the J gene lost 0 bases, with 8 bases spanning the gap. The CDR3 sequence is 15 residues long. Germline CDR1 reads ENHRY; CDR2 reads SYGVKD.

V is TRBV20-1 and J is TRBJ2-1; 11 bases map to TRBD2. The CDR3 extends over 15 amino acids. Germline trimming cut 6 bases from V and 7 bases from J; bases unmatched to any gene: 11. Germline-derived CDR1 and CDR2 are DFQATT and SNEGSKA (reference sequence). The CDR3 DNA reads TGCAGTGCCAAAGGCGCGGGACTAGCGGTTAATGAGCAGTTCTTC. It specifies CSAKGAGLAVNEQFF.

This clonotype was observed many times. This rearrangement joins TRBV20-1 to TRBJ2-2, with TRBD1 identical over 8 bases. Unmatched junction bases numbered 7, after V lost 4 bases and J lost 3 bases. Germline lookup yields CDR1 DFQATT and CDR2 SNEGSKA (reference sequence). The CDR3 runs 15 residues. CDR3 sequence: CSATPGGADTGELFF. Here the CDR3 DNA reads TGCAGTGCTACCCCAGGGGGCGCAGACACCGGGGAGCTGTTTTTT.

The chain joins TRBV20-1 to TRBJ2-1; D remains ambiguous. Trimming left V 2 bases short and J 8 bases short, with 16 bases between. The CDR3 covers 14 residues. Germline values: CDR1 DFQATT, CDR2 SNEGSKA (reference sequence). CDR3 sequence reads: CSARPPLGVHEQFF. The DNA of the CDR3 is TGCAGTGCTAGACCCCCCCTAGGAGTCCATGAGCAGTTCTTC.

This clonotype was detected ten times or more. The chain links TRBV4-2 to TRBJ2-5; D gene ambiguous. This CDR3 is built from 12 residues. The V end lost 3 bases, the J end lost 2 bases, and 4 bases lay between the germline ends. Germline CDR1 is LGHNA and CDR2 is YNFKEQ. The CDR3 bases are TGTGCCAGCAGCCACCCACAAGAGACCCAGTACTTC. This codes for CASSHPQETQYF.

Ten or more counts support this clonotype. V gene TRBV6-1 combines with J gene TRBJ2-4; no firm D call. With 2 bases removed from V and 2 bases from J, the gap between germline ends came to 4 bases. The CDR3 is 13 amino acids. The germline V gene encodes CDR1 MNHNS and CDR2 SASEGT. CDR3: CASSENPKNIQYF. CDR3 bases: TGTGCCAGCAGTGAAAATCCCAAAAACATTCAGTACTTC.

This clonotype showed up many times. The gene calls are TRBV6-5 and TRBJ2-3; TRBD1 is a possible D gene (7 bases). This CDR3 spans 16 amino acids. V lost 5 bases and J 4 bases, leaving 19 bases between the germline ends. Germline V gives CDR1 MNHEY, CDR2 SVGAGI. CDR3 nucleotides: TGTGCCAGCAGTCGCGGACTACAGGGGAAACCAGATACGCAGTATTTT. It encodes CASSRGLQGKPDTQYF.

This clonotype came up many times. The CDR3 is CASSQDRASGGGKQYF. Written as DNA, the CDR3 is TGTGCCAGCAGCCAAGATCGGGCTAGCGGGGGGGGCAAGCAGTACTTC. The chain recombines TRBV4-2 with TRBJ2-7; 12 bases are shared with TRBD2. J was trimmed by 8 bases and V by 0 bases; bases with no gene match: 8. The CDR3 spans 16 residues. Germline CDR1 LGHNA, CDR2 YNFKEQ.

This clonotype showed up many times. V is TRBV5-1 and J is TRBJ2-3; maybe TRBD2 (5 bases). CDR1 SGHRS and CDR2 YFSETQ come from the germline V gene. This CDR3 region has 16 residues. The ends were cut back, 1 base at V and 0 bases at J, with 12 bases in the middle. For the CDR3, the DNA is TGCGCCAGCAGCTTGCGGATGGACTCTAGCACAGATACGCAGTATTTT. It yields the protein CASSLRMDSSTDTQYF.

This clonotype was seen many times. The rearrangement links TRBV10-3 to TRBJ1-2, with 8 bases fitting TRBD1. This CDR3 is 14 amino acids long. Germline-derived CDR1 and CDR2 are ENHRY and SYGVKD. Germline trimming cut 6 bases from V and 1 base from J; bases unmatched to any gene: 4. In nucleotides, the CDR3 is TGTGCCATCAGCGGGGACAGGCGTAACTATGGCTACACCTTC. Amino acid sequence: CAISGDRRNYGYTF.

This clonotype was detected many times. The chain employs TRBV5-6 and TRBJ1-1; D possibly corresponds to TRBD1 (6 bases). Germline loops: CDR1 SGHDT, CDR2 YYEEEE. V was trimmed by 0 bases and J by 3 bases, leaving 12 bases between them. This CDR3 has 15 amino acids. CDR3 DNA sequence: TGTGCCAGCAGCTTGGATACCAGGGGAGACACTGAAGCTTTCTTT. It is translated as CASSLDTRGDTEAFF.

In this sample, this clonotype turned up many times. This rearrangement joins TRBV7-2 to TRBJ2-3, with TRBD1 matching over 7 bases. CDR1 and CDR2 (germline): SGHTA, FQGNSA. The CDR3 sequence is 15 residues long. J was trimmed by 6 bases and V by 4 bases; bases with no gene match: 10. The CDR3 protein is CASSSYPRGQDTQYF. As DNA, the CDR3 is TGTGCCAGCAGCTCCTACCCTAGGGGGCAGGATACGCAGTATTTT.

The genes are TRBV7-9 and TRBJ2-7; 7 bases match TRBD1. J gave up 3 bases and V 1 base, and 6 bases lay outside the gene matches. There are 15 residues in the CDR3. Germline V gene data show CDR1 as SEHNR and CDR2 as FQNEAQ (reference sequence). The CDR3 DNA reads TGTGCCAGCAGCTTAGAAGGGACAGAGAACTACGAGCAGTACTTC. It codes for CASSLEGTENYEQYF.

This clonotype was seen many times. The rearrangement joins TRBV12-3 or TRBV12-4 to TRBJ2-7; 8 bases map to TRBD2. This CDR3 has 15 residues. V dropped 1 base and J dropped 4; count of bases not matched to a gene: 6. The CDR3 DNA follows: TGTGCCAGCAGTTTAGGCGCGGGGGGCCCATACGAGCAGTACTTC. This sequence encodes CASSLGAGGPYEQYF.

Ten or more counts support this clonotype. V usage is TRBV5-1 and J usage is TRBJ2-2; 9 positions match TRBD2. V dropped 3 bases and J dropped 6; count of bases not matched to a gene: 6. The CDR3 length is 15 residues. Germline V gene lookup returns CDR1 SGHRS and CDR2 YFSETQ. The CDR3: CASSSRTSDPGELFF. The CDR3 coding sequence is TGCGCCAGCAGCTCCCGGACTAGCGATCCCGGGGAGCTGTTTTTT.

In its sample, this clonotype was seen many times. The rearrangement links TRBV5-1 to TRBJ1-2; D gene unclear. The CDR3 extends over 13 amino acids. CDR1 and CDR2 from the germline V gene are SGHRS and YFSETQ. V shed 2 bases and J shed 5 bases, with 10 bases lying between them. The CDR3 DNA reads TGCGCCAGCAGCTTATCGTTGGAGTATGGCTACACCTTC. This codes for CASSLSLEYGYTF.

The table lists this clonotype with many counts. V is TRBV20-1 and J is TRBJ2-4, with 10 bases that match TRBD1. V dropped 6 bases and J dropped 8; count of bases not matched to a gene: 7. Germline V gives CDR1 DFQATT, CDR2 SNEGSKA (reference sequence). The CDR3 length is 13 residues. This chain's CDR3 is CSAMDRGLDIQYF. DNA of the CDR3: TGCAGTGCCATGGACAGGGGGTTGGACATTCAGTACTTC.

This clonotype was counted a few times. This chain links TRBV20-1 with TRBJ2-5; 9 positions agree with TRBD1. V gave up 5 bases and J gave up 3 bases; unmatched junction bases: 16. Looked up from germline, CDR1 is DFQATT and CDR2 is SNEGSKA (reference sequence). This CDR3 contains 17 residues. Written as DNA, the CDR3 is TGCAGTGCTGGGAACAGGGGGCGTTATTCCCTAGAAGAGACCCAGTACTTC. It encodes CSAGNRGRYSLEETQYF.

The V call is TRBV6-2 or TRBV6-3, the J call TRBJ2-7; D is tentatively TRBD1 or TRBD2 (5 bases each). V lost 2 bases and J lost 2, with 7 bases in between. The germline V gene encodes CDR1 MNHEY and CDR2 SVGEGT. This CDR3 comprises 13 residues. The chain's CDR3 is CASSYGGTYEQYF. CDR3 bases: TGTGCCAGCAGTTACGGGGGAACCTACGAGCAGTACTTC.